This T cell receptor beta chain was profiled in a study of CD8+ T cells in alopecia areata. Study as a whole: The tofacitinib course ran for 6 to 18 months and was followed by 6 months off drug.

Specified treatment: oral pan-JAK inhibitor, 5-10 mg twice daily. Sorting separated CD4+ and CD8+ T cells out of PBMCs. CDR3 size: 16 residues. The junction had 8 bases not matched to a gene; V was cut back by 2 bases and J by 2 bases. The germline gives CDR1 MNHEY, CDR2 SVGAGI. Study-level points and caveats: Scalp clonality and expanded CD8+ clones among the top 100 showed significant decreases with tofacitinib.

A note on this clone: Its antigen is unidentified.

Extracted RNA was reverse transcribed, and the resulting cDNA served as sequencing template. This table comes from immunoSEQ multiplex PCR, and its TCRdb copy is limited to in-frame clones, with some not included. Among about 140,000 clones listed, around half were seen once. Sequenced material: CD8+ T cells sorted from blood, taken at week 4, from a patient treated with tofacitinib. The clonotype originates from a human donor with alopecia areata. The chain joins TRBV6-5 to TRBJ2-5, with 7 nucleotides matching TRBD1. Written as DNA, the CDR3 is TGTGCCAGCAGTTACGGTATCACAGGGGATCAAGAGACCCAGTACTTC. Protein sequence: CASSYGITGDQETQYF.